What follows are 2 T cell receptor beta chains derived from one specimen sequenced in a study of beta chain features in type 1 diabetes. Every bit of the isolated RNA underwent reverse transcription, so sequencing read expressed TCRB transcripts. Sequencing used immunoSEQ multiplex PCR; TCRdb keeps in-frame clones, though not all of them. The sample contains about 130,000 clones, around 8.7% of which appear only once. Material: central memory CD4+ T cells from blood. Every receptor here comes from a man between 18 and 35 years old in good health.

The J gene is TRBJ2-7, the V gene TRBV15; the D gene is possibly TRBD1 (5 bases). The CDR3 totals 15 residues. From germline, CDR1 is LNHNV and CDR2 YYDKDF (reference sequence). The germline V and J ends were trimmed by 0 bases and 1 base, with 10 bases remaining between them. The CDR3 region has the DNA TGTGCCACCAGCAGAGATCGTGACAGATCCTACGAGCAGTACTTC. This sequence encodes CATSRDRDRSYEQYF.

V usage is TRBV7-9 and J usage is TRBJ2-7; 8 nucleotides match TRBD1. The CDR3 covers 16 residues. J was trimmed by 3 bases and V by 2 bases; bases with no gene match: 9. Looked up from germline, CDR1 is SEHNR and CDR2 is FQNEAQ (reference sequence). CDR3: CASSLTWSGGFYEQYF. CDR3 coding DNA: TGTGCCAGCAGCTTAACCTGGTCAGGGGGCTTCTACGAGCAGTACTTC.